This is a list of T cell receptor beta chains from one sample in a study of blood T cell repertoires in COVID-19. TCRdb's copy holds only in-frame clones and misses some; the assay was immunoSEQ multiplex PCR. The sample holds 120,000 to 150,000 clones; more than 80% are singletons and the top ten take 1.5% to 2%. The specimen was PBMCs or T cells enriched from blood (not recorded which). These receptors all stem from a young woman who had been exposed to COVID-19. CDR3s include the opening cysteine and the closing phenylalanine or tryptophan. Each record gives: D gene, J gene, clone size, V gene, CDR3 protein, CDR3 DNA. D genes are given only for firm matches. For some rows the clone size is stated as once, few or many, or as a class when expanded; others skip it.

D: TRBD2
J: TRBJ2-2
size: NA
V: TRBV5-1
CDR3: CASSLDGRTNTGELFF
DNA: TGCGCCAGCAGCTTGGACGGGAGGACGAACACCGGGGAGCTGTTTTTT

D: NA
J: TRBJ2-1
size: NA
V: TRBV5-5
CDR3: CASSPLVGLNNEQFF
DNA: TGTGCCAGCAGCCCACTAGTGGGACTGAACAATGAGCAGTTCTTC

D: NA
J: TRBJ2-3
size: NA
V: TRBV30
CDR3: CAWSVLASTDTQYF
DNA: TGTGCCTGGAGTGTACTCGCCAGCACAGATACGCAGTATTTT

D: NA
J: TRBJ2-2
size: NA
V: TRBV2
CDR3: CASSAAGVGELFF
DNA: TGTGCCAGCAGTGCGGCAGGGGTCGGGGAGCTGTTTTTT

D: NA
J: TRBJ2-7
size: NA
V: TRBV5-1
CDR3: CASSLVPDNSYEQYF
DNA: TGCGCCAGCAGCTTGGTGCCAGATAACTCCTACGAGCAGTACTTC

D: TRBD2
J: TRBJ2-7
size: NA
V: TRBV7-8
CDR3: CASSGPGLAGDGHEQYF
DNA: TGTGCCAGCAGCGGGCCGGGACTAGCGGGAGACGGGCACGAGCAGTACTTC

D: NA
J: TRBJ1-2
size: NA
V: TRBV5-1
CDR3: CASSFGGDYGYTF
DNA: TGCGCCAGCAGCTTCGGAGGGGACTATGGCTACACCTTC

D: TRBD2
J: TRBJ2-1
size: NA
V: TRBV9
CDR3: CASSVTQGGTSGRDFREQFF
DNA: TGTGCCAGCAGCGTAACTCAGGGGGGGACTAGCGGGAGAGATTTTCGTGAGCAGTTCTTC

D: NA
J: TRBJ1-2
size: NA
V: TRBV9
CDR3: CASSPGGVQGYTF
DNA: TGTGCCAGCAGCCCGGGAGGTGTGCAGGGCTACACCTTC

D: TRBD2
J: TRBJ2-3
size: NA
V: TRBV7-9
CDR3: CASSFSGLAGVTDTQYF
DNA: TGTGCCAGCAGCTTTTCGGGACTAGCGGGAGTAACAGATACGCAGTATTTT

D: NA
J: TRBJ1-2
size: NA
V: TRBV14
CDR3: CASSQEEGTSYGYTF
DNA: TGTGCCAGCAGCCAAGAAGAGGGAACGAGCTATGGCTACACCTTC

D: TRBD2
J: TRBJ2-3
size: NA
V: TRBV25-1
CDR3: CASSLYGRGGTDTQYF
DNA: TGTGCCAGCAGCCTCTATGGACGGGGGGGCACAGATACGCAGTATTTT

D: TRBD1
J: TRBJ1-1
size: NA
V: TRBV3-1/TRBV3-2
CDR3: CASSQGQGPEAFF
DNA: TGTGCCAGCAGCCAGGGACAGGGCCCAGAAGCTTTCTTT

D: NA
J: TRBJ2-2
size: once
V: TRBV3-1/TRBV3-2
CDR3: CASSYRLVSTGELFF
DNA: TGTGCCAGCAGCTACAGACTAGTTTCCACCGGGGAGCTGTTTTTT

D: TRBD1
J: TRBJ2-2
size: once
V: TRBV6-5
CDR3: CAGGQGDTGELFF
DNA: TGTGCCGGAGGACAGGGTGACACCGGGGAGCTGTTTTTT

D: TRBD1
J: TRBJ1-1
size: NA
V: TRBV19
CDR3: CASKGTGGLNTEAFF
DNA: TGTGCCAGTAAAGGAACAGGGGGCTTAAACACTGAAGCTTTCTTT

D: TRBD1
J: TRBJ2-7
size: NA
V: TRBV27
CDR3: CASSSRQGKSVKSEQYF
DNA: TGTGCCAGCAGTTCCCGACAGGGGAAATCTGTGAAGAGCGAGCAGTACTTC

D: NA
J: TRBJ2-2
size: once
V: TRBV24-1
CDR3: CATSKQSANTGELFF
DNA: TGTGCCACCAGTAAACAGTCTGCGAACACCGGGGAGCTGTTTTTT

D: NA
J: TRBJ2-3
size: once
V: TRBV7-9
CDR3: CASSPGTFTDTQYF
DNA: TGTGCCAGCAGCCCCGGGACTTTCACAGATACGCAGTATTTT

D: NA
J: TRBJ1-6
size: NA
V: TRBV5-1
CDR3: CASSWQGNNSPLHF
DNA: TGCGCCAGCAGCTGGCAGGGAAATAATTCACCCCTCCACTTT

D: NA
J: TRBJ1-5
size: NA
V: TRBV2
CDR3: CASRHRDLEPQHF
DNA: TGTGCCAGCAGACACAGGGATTTGGAGCCCCAGCATTTT

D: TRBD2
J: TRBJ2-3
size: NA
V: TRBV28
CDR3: CASSFRTSGRGDTQYF
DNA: TGTGCCAGCAGTTTTCGAACTAGCGGGAGGGGAGATACGCAGTATTTT

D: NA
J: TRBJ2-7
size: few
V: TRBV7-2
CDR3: CASSSQLGDYEQYF
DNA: TGTGCCAGCAGCTCCCAACTCGGGGACTACGAGCAGTACTTC

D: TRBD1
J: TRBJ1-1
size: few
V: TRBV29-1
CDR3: CSVERGQGYTEAFF
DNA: TGCAGCGTTGAACGTGGACAGGGTTACACTGAAGCTTTCTTT

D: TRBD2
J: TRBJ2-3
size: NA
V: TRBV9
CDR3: CASSVVSSGRGTDTQYF
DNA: TGTGCCAGCAGCGTAGTCTCTAGCGGGAGAGGCACAGATACGCAGTATTTT

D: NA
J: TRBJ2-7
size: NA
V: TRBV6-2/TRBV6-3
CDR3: CASSRSVEQYF
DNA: TGTGCCAGCAGTCGTTCTGTGGAGCAGTACTTC

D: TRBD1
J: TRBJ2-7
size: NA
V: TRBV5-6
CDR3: CASSLGTGDEQYF
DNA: TGTGCCAGCAGCTTGGGGACAGGGGACGAGCAGTACTTC

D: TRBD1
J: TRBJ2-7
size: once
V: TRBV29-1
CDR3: CSVETFGQGVPNYEQYF
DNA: TGCAGCGTTGAAACCTTTGGACAGGGGGTTCCTAACTACGAGCAGTACTTC

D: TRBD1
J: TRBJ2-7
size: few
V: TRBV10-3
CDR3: CATGQPTYYEQYF
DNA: TGTGCCACGGGACAGCCAACATACTACGAGCAGTACTTC

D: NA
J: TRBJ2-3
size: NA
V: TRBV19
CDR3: CASSTRTGTDTQYF
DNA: TGTGCCAGTAGTACACGGACAGGCACAGATACGCAGTATTTT

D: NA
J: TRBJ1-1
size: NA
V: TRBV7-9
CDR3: CASSLVTGINTEAFF
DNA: TGTGCCAGCAGCTTAGTTACAGGGATTAACACTGAAGCTTTCTTT

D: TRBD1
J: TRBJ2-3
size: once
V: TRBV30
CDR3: CAWNGQGVSDTQYF
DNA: TGTGCCTGGAACGGACAGGGTGTGTCAGATACGCAGTATTTT

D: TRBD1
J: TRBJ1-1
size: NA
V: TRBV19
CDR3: CASSLLQGPRAEAFF
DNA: TGTGCCAGTAGCCTTTTACAGGGGCCTCGCGCTGAAGCTTTCTTT

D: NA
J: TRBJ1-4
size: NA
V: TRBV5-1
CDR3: CASSLSPMAEKLFF
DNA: TGCGCCAGCAGCTTGTCCCCAATGGCTGAAAAACTGTTTTTT

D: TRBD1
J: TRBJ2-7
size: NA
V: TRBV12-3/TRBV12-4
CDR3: CASSSGTGVEQYF
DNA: TGTGCCAGCAGCAGTGGGACAGGGGTAGAGCAGTACTTC

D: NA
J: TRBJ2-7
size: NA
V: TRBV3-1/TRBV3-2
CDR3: CASRGWEKYEQYF
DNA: TGTGCCAGCAGGGGCTGGGAGAAGTACGAGCAGTACTTC